One sample yielded the 9 T cell receptor beta chains listed below, sequenced in a study of a mutant IDH1 vaccine in newly diagnosed glioma. Time point denoted: baseline, week 1 (first vaccination visit). Treatment meaning: pre-vaccination baseline after standard-of-care therapy. Profiling relied on immunoSEQ multiplex PCR, and the TCRdb table lists in-frame clones only, not all of them. There are tens of thousands of clones in the sample; roughly nine tenths occur only once, and around 10% lies in the top ten. The specimen was PBMCs, collected from a glioma patient treated with radiotherapy, temozolomide or both. The source of these receptors is a man aged 30 to 39 with glioma.

This chain links TRBV4-2 with TRBJ2-1, with D possibly being TRBD2 (6 bases). The V gene lost 4 bases and the J gene lost 3 bases, with 16 bases spanning the gap. Looked up from germline, CDR1 is LGHNA and CDR2 is YNFKEQ. The CDR3 is made up of 16 amino acids. Here the CDR3 DNA reads TGTGCCAGCAGCCGTGGGACTCAAAGGGGCTACAATGAGCAGTTCTTC. Its protein product is CASSRGTQRGYNEQFF.

V gene TRBV12-5 combines with J gene TRBJ2-2; D is ambiguous. The V end lost 3 bases, the J end lost 0 bases, and 8 bases lay between the germline ends. From germline, CDR1 is LGHNT and CDR2 FRNRAP. This CDR3 is built from 15 residues. The CDR3 region has the DNA TGTGCTAGTGGTTTATCGACGGCGAACACCGGGGAGCTGTTTTTT. Its translation is CASGLSTANTGELFF.

The chain employs TRBV5-1 and TRBJ1-2; no clear D. The germline V gene has CDR1 SGHRS and CDR2 YFSETQ. Between the trimmed V and J ends, which lost 0 bases and 0 bases, there was a span of 12 bases. This CDR3 comprises 16 residues. The CDR3 loop is CASSLAASEANYGYTF. In DNA form, the CDR3 reads TGCGCCAGCAGCTTGGCGGCAAGTGAAGCTAACTATGGCTACACCTTC.

The V call is TRBV19, the J call TRBJ1-3; D is ambiguous. The CDR3 is 14 residues long. Trimming took off 5 bases at V and 0 bases at J, with 8 bases between the two ends. The V gene's germline CDR1 is LNHDA and CDR2 SQIVND (reference sequence). This CDR3 is CASSGILSGNTIYF. In DNA, the CDR3 is TGTGCCAGTAGTGGGATTCTCTCTGGAAACACCATATATTTT.

This clone was recorded once. The chain recombines TRBV13 with TRBJ1-2; D is unresolved. Germline-derived CDR1 and CDR2 are PRHDT and FYEKMQ (reference sequence). The V gene lost 0 bases and the J gene lost 0 bases, with 8 bases spanning the gap. The CDR3 totals 15 residues. The DNA for the CDR3 is TGTGCCAGCAGCTTAGGCCAAGGATCTAACTATGGCTACACCTTC. Translation: CASSLGQGSNYGYTF.

This chain links TRBV7-9 with TRBJ2-4, with D perhaps TRBD1 or TRBD2 (7 bases each). Per germline, CDR1 SEHNR and CDR2 FQNEAQ (reference sequence). The CDR3 covers 16 residues. Trimming cost V 5 bases and J 0 bases, with 14 bases left between them. The CDR3 DNA is TGTGCCAGCAGCCCCAGGGGGGGGTTAGCCAAAAACATTCAGTACTTC. Its translation: CASSPRGGLAKNIQYF.

Remarks on this clone: Additional DNA sequences in this sample encode the identical CDR3. V gene TRBV5-1 combines with J gene TRBJ1-5; 10 positions agree with TRBD1. Germline V CDR1 and CDR2: SGHRS, YFSETQ. J lost 6 bases, V lost 4 bases, and 4 bases had no gene match. The CDR3 is 14 amino acids. Here the CDR3 reads CASSPGTGVQPQHF. CDR3 in DNA: TGCGCCAGCAGCCCTGGGACAGGGGTTCAGCCCCAGCATTTT.

The gene calls are TRBV5-4 and TRBJ2-2; 9 bases are a match to TRBD1. The CDR3 consists of 14 residues. Trimming at V came to 5 bases and at J to 6 bases, leaving 5 bases not matched to a gene. Germline V CDR1 and CDR2: SGHNT, YYREEE (reference sequence). In DNA form, the CDR3 reads TGTGCCAGCAGAAACAGGGGGCGGGCCGGGGAGCTGTTTTTT. It yields the protein CASRNRGRAGELFF.

V gene TRBV18 combines with J gene TRBJ2-7; TRBD2 matches 11 bases. V lost 0 bases to trimming and J lost 2 bases; unmatched junction nucleotides: 3. This CDR3 region has 16 residues. From germline, CDR1 is KGHSH and CDR2 LQKENI. The CDR3 nucleotides read TGTGCCAGCTCACCACCGACTAGCGGGACCCCCTACGAGCAGTACTTC. Translation: CASSPPTSGTPYEQYF.